This T cell receptor beta chain was recorded in a study of blood T cell repertoires in COVID-19. Turning to the study itself: Both acute and convalescent COVID-19 samples were obtained from the United States, Italy and Spain.

The CDR3 sequence is 16 residues long. J gave up 4 bases and V 5 bases, and 10 bases lay outside the gene matches. CDR1 is SGHAT, CDR2 FQNNGV, per germline. Profiling relied on immunoSEQ multiplex PCR, and the TCRdb table lists in-frame clones only, not all of them. The data show 250,000 to 300,000 clones, with around 89% seen just once and around 4.4% held by the top ten. Material for sequencing was peripheral blood. This clonotype was obtained from a man in his forties or fifties with acute or convalescent COVID-19. V gene TRBV11-2 combines with J gene TRBJ2-7; 11 bases are a match to TRBD2. The CDR3 coding sequence is TGTGCCAGCAGCGACATAGCGGGGGGGCCTAGGTACGAGCAGTACTTC. Protein sequence: CASSDIAGGPRYEQYF.